A single sample is the source of the 14 T cell receptor beta chains below, sequenced in a study of T cell changes during pregnancy in multiple sclerosis. Sequenced by immunoSEQ multiplex PCR; TCRdb stores in-frame clones only, minus some. The sample lists 66,000 or so clones, more than 85% occurring once. The sample was CD8+ T cells from peripheral blood mononuclear cells, taken before pregnancy. The receptors were sampled from a female donor with multiple sclerosis, enrolled in a pregnancy study.

The chain links TRBV10-2 to TRBJ1-2; D not certain. V shed 0 bases and J shed 11 bases, with 10 bases lying between them. CDR3 size: 12 residues. Germline CDR1 and CDR2: WSHSY and SAAADI. The CDR3 bases are TGCGCCAGCAGTGAGTCGACTCTAGGTTACACCTTC. Translation: CASSESTLGYTF.

The chain combines TRBV7-6 with TRBJ2-1; TRBD2 matches 7 bases. Trimming cost V 1 base and J 3 bases; bases outside gene matches: 3. The germline V gene encodes CDR1 SGHVS and CDR2 FNYEAQ. CDR3 length: 15 residues. The CDR3 DNA is TGTGCCAGCAGCTTAGGAGCGGGGAACTACAATGAGCAGTTCTTC. It translates to CASSLGAGNYNEQFF.

This chain joins TRBV5-1 and TRBJ2-1, with D unresolved. The V gene's germline CDR1 is SGHRS and CDR2 YFSETQ. V lost 4 bases and J 7 bases, leaving 9 bases between the germline ends. CDR3 length: 12 amino acids. DNA of the CDR3: TGCGCCAGCAGCAGCGCGATTAATGAGCAGTTCTTC. Protein: CASSSAINEQFF.

The J gene is TRBJ2-2, the V gene TRBV19, with 10 bases fitting TRBD1. J lost 3 bases, V lost 5 bases, and 15 bases had no gene match. This CDR3 contains 19 residues. Germline V gene lookup returns CDR1 LNHDA and CDR2 SQIVND (reference sequence). The CDR3: CASSSRDRGRIEDTGELFF. The CDR3 coding sequence is TGTGCCAGTAGTTCCCGGGACAGGGGACGGATTGAGGACACCGGGGAGCTGTTTTTT.

The genes are TRBV28 and TRBJ1-1; D may be TRBD1 (6 bases). The CDR3 length is 15 residues. V gave up 5 bases and J gave up 2 bases, with 15 bases separating them. Looked up from germline, CDR1 is MDHEN and CDR2 is SYDVKM. CDR3 DNA: TGTGCCAGCAGTCACGAGGGGGGGGCCAACACTGAAGCTTTCTTT. This encodes CASSHEGGANTEAFF.

The rearrangement uses TRBV2 and TRBJ2-3; 9 positions agree with TRBD2. Germline CDR1 and CDR2: SNHLY and FYNNEI. This CDR3 is 15 amino acids long. Unmatched junction bases numbered 7, after V lost 6 bases and J lost 3 bases. CDR3 loop: CASRGLAVTTDTQYF. Written as DNA, the CDR3 is TGTGCCAGCAGGGGACTAGCCGTGACAACAGATACGCAGTATTTT. The variable domain in full, with the rest retrieved from reference TRBV2 and TRBJ2-3, is EPEVTQTPSHQVTQMGQEVILRCVPISNHLYFYWYRQILGQKVEFLVSFYNNEISEKSEIFDDQFSVERPDGSNFTLKIRSTKLEDSAMYFCASRGLAVTTDTQYFGPGTRLTVL.

This chain links TRBV13 with TRBJ1-4; D is unresolved. Germline CDR1 reads PRHDT; CDR2 reads FYEKMQ (reference sequence). CDR3 length: 14 residues. The ends were cut back, 4 bases at V and 8 bases at J, with 14 bases in the middle. CDR3 nucleotides: TGTGCCAGCAGCTCAAACGTGGCCCCGGAAAAACTGTTTTTT. Translation: CASSSNVAPEKLFF.

This chain uses TRBV6-5 with TRBJ2-1; a possible D gene is TRBD2 (7 bases). The CDR3 runs 13 residues. The germline gives CDR1 MNHEY, CDR2 SVGAGI. Trimming removed 3 bases at V and 10 bases at J, with 13 bases between. DNA of the CDR3: TGTGCCAGCAGTTATGCGGGGGCTGGGGAGCAGTTCTTC. Protein sequence: CASSYAGAGEQFF.

The rearrangement links TRBV27 to TRBJ2-7, with D maybe TRBD1 (5 bases). V lost 5 bases, J lost 12 bases, and 17 bases lay in between. Germline V gene data show CDR1 as MNHEY and CDR2 as SMNVEV (reference sequence). The CDR3 loop spans 12 amino acids. The CDR3 region has the DNA TGTGCCAGCAGTCCAGGGTCTGATCGGGTGTACTTC. Amino acids: CASSPGSDRVYF.

CDR3 DNA: TGTGCCAGCAGTACGACAGGGGGACGTGAAAAACTGTTTTTT. It encodes CASSTTGGREKLFF. The rearrangement uses TRBV2 and TRBJ1-4, with 9 positions matching TRBD1. The germline V gene has CDR1 SNHLY and CDR2 FYNNEI. The CDR3 is made up of 14 amino acids. J lost 7 bases, V lost 5 bases, and 5 bases had no gene match.

V and J are TRBV13 and TRBJ1-2; maybe TRBD1 (6 bases). Germline V CDR1 and CDR2: PRHDT, FYEKMQ (reference sequence). V was pared by 2 bases and J by 4 bases, with 20 bases between. This CDR3 spans 17 amino acids. CDR3 region: CASSLPSGAGEGYGYTF. CDR3 sequence (DNA): TGTGCCAGCAGCTTACCCTCTGGGGCAGGGGAAGGCTATGGCTACACCTTC. Based on the CDR3 plus reference TRBV13 and TRBJ1-2, the full variable domain is AAGVIQSPRHLIKEKRETATLKCYPIPRHDTVYWYQQGPGQDPQFLISFYEKMQSDKGSIPDRFSAQQFSDYHSELNMSSLELGDSALYFCASSLPSGAGEGYGYTFGSGTRLTVV.

CDR3 protein: CASSLDRGGGNQPQHF. CDR3 nucleotides: TGTGCCAGCAGCTTAGATAGGGGGGGTGGCAATCAGCCCCAGCATTTT. The chain is built from TRBV7-6 and TRBJ1-5, with D maybe TRBD1 (6 bases). Per the germline V gene, CDR1 is SGHVS and CDR2 is FNYEAQ. V dropped 1 base and J dropped 2 bases, with 12 bases sitting between them. This CDR3 spans 16 amino acids.

Here the CDR3 reads CASSVARTGGPGYTF. For the CDR3, the DNA is TGTGCCAGCAGCGTAGCTAGGACAGGGGGCCCTGGCTACACCTTC. This chain joins TRBV9 and TRBJ1-2; 11 positions match TRBD1. CDR1 is SGDLS and CDR2 is YYNGEE in the germline V gene. The CDR3 runs to 15 residues. Trimming cost V 0 bases and J 7 bases; bases outside gene matches: 5.

V is TRBV11-2 and J is TRBJ1-2; 11 bases map to TRBD1. Unmatched junction bases numbered 6, after V lost 2 bases and J lost 1 base. The CDR3 has 17 residues. CDR1 is SGHAT and CDR2 is FQNNGV in the germline V gene. The CDR3 nucleotides read TGTGCCAGCAGCTTAAAGGACAGGGGGCAGGGTAACTATGGCTACACCTTC. It specifies CASSLKDRGQGNYGYTF.